Listed here are 14 T cell receptor beta chains from one sample, sequenced in a study of T cell changes during pregnancy in multiple sclerosis. Sequencing was performed with immunoSEQ multiplex PCR; in TCRdb, only in-frame clones are kept and a portion is missing. The data hold about 19,000 clones, with 86% observed a single time. The sequences come from CD8+ T cells from peripheral blood mononuclear cells, collected in the third trimester of pregnancy. These receptors came from a female donor in good health, enrolled as a control in a pregnancy study.

This clone has only a few counts. The chain links TRBV4-1 to TRBJ2-1; 10 bases align to TRBD2. The CDR3 sequence is 15 residues long. Germline V CDR1 and CDR2: MGHRA, YSYEKL. After removal of 2 bases from V and 8 bases from J, the junction contained 6 bases not matched to a gene. The CDR3 region has the DNA TGCGCCAGCAGCCAAATGAGCGGGGGGGCCGATGAGCAGTTCTTC. This codes for CASSQMSGGADEQFF.

This chain connects TRBV4-3 to TRBJ2-7, with D tentatively TRBD2 (6 bases). This CDR3 spans 16 amino acids. The germline V and J ends were trimmed by 3 bases and 4 bases, with 19 bases remaining between them. Germline CDR1 LGHNA, CDR2 YSLEER. This CDR3 is CASSQQPGLSGYEQYF. DNA for the CDR3: TGCGCCAGCAGCCAGCAACCGGGACTTTCAGGGTACGAGCAGTACTTC.

This chain connects TRBV27 to TRBJ2-7, with TRBD1 identical over 7 bases. Germline V gene lookup returns CDR1 MNHEY and CDR2 SMNVEV (reference sequence). The CDR3 totals 13 residues. Germline trimming cut 5 bases from V and 3 bases from J; bases unmatched to any gene: 4. The CDR3 here is CASSLGTDYEQYF. DNA of the CDR3: TGTGCCAGCAGTCTGGGGACAGACTACGAGCAGTACTTC.

The V and J genes are TRBV11-2 and TRBJ2-1; the match to TRBD2 covers 9 bases. In germline, CDR1 is SGHAT, CDR2 FQNNGV. The CDR3 length is 14 residues. Trimming took 5 bases from V and 7 from J; bases not matched to a gene: 6. The CDR3 loop reads CASSAGGPGNEQFF. In nucleotides, the CDR3 is TGTGCCAGCAGCGCGGGGGGGCCGGGGAATGAGCAGTTCTTC.

A word on this clone: This CDR3 is also generated by other DNA sequences in the sample. The rearrangement links TRBV7-8 to TRBJ1-2; 10 nucleotides match TRBD1. The germline V gene encodes CDR1 SGHVS and CDR2 FQNEAQ. Trimming removed 1 base from V and 2 bases from J; junction bases left unmatched: 1. This CDR3 comprises 15 residues. CDR3 amino acids: CASSLGTGGNYGYTF. Here the CDR3 DNA reads TGTGCCAGCAGCTTAGGGACAGGGGGAAACTATGGCTACACCTTC. The full variable domain, in which reference TRBV7-8 and TRBJ1-2 provide the parts outside the CDR3, is GAGVSQSPRYKVAKRGQDVALRCDPISGHVSLFWYQQALGQGPEFLTYFQNEAQLDKSGLPSDRFFAERPEGSVSTLKIQRTQQEDSAVYLCASSLGTGGNYGYTFGSGTRLTVV.

This clone was detected a few times. J is TRBJ2-7 and V is TRBV28, with a possible D match to TRBD2 (5 bases). This CDR3 is 13 amino acids long. CDR1 is MDHEN, CDR2 SYDVKM, per germline. V dropped 10 bases and J dropped 3 bases, with 16 bases sitting between them. The CDR3 nucleotides are TGTGCCACCCAAGGAGAAAGCGGCTACGAGCAGTACTTC. Its translation is CATQGESGYEQYF.

This rearrangement joins TRBV19 to TRBJ1-1; no clear D. CDR1 is LNHDA and CDR2 is SQIVND in the germline V gene (reference sequence). The CDR3 extends over 13 amino acids. Between the trimmed V and J ends, which lost 3 bases and 8 bases, there was a span of 13 bases. This chain's CDR3 is CASSISRHVEAFF. The CDR3 bases are TGTGCCAGTAGTATCTCCCGACACGTCGAAGCTTTCTTT.

Written as DNA, the CDR3 is TGCGCCAGCAGCCAGTACAGGGGGCGCGGGGAGAGCAATCAGCCCCAGCATTTT. It is translated as CASSQYRGRGESNQPQHF. The chain links TRBV4-3 to TRBJ1-5, with 9 positions matching TRBD1. Germline V gene data show CDR1 as LGHNA and CDR2 as YSLEER. Germline trimming cut 3 bases from V and 1 base from J; bases unmatched to any gene: 10. The CDR3 totals 18 residues.

This clone is a singleton in its sample. V usage is TRBV6-5 and J usage is TRBJ1-2; 7 bases are a match to TRBD1. The V gene's germline CDR1 is MNHEY and CDR2 SVGAGI. V shed 2 bases and J 8 bases; nucleotides not matched to a gene: 5. The CDR3 is 13 amino acids. The CDR3 protein is CASSYGQGEGYTF. CDR3 DNA: TGTGCCAGCAGTTACGGGCAGGGGGAGGGCTACACCTTC.

This CDR3 reads CASSHPQGFYGYTF. The DNA for the CDR3 is TGCGCCAGCAGCCACCCACAGGGATTCTATGGCTACACCTTC. The chain combines TRBV4-1 with TRBJ1-2; the D gene is possibly TRBD1 (6 bases). V shed 3 bases and J shed 4 bases, with 12 bases lying between them. The length of the CDR3 is 14 residues. Germline values: CDR1 MGHRA, CDR2 YSYEKL.

V gene TRBV9 combines with J gene TRBJ1-1, with D maybe TRBD1 (5 bases). The CDR3 runs 15 residues. Deletions cut 0 bases from V and 7 bases from J, with 16 bases between. Germline CDR1 SGDLS, CDR2 YYNGEE. The CDR3 protein is CASSVAGTAGGEAFF. DNA for the CDR3: TGTGCCAGCAGCGTAGCCGGGACCGCCGGGGGTGAAGCTTTCTTT.

V gene TRBV4-3 combines with J gene TRBJ2-1; 11 positions agree with TRBD2. J lost 3 bases, V lost 0 bases, and 7 bases had no gene match. The CDR3 has 18 residues. Per germline, CDR1 LGHNA and CDR2 YSLEER. CDR3 DNA: TGCGCCAGCAGCCAAGAGAGGGGTAGCGGGGGGGTCTACAATGAGCAGTTCTTC. It encodes CASSQERGSGGVYNEQFF.

The chain joins TRBV30 to TRBJ1-4; the D is unclear. V was pared by 0 bases and J by 3 bases, with 5 bases between. Germline V gene sequence: CDR1 GTSNPN, CDR2 SVGIG (reference sequence). This CDR3 spans 13 amino acids. CDR3 loop: CAWSVTANEKLFF. Written as DNA, the CDR3 is TGTGCCTGGAGTGTTACAGCTAATGAAAAACTGTTTTTT.

Points on this clone: Compared with germline, one end of the junction differs, possibly owing to a read error. The chain recombines TRBV6-6 with TRBJ2-5; 7 positions match TRBD1. The CDR3 sequence is 13 residues long. In germline, CDR1 is MNHNY, CDR2 SVGAGI (reference sequence). CDR3 region: CASGSQGVVTKYF. The DNA of the CDR3 is TGTGCCAGCGGGTCTCAGGGGGTGGTGACCAAGTACTTC.